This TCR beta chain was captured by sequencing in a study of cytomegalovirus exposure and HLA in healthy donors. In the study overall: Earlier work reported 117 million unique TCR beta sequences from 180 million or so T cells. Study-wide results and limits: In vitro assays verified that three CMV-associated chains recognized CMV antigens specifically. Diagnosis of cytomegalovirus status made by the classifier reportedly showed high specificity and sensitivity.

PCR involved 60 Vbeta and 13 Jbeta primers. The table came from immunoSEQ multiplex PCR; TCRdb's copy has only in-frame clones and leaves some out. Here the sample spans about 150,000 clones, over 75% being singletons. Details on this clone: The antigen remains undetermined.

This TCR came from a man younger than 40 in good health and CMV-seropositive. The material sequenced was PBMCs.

The CDR3 nucleotides are TGCGCCAGCAGCGTAGGCACTGCGGGTGATACGCAGTATTTT. This gives the protein CASSVGTAGDTQYF. The gene calls are TRBV5-1 and TRBJ2-3, with D tentatively TRBD2 (5 bases). This CDR3 region has 14 residues. Looked up from germline, CDR1 is SGHRS and CDR2 is YFSETQ. V lost 4 bases to trimming and J lost 6 bases, with 15 bases between them.